These 6 T cell receptor beta chains were all obtained from the same sample, sequenced in a study of cytomegalovirus exposure and HLA in healthy donors. Here immunoSEQ multiplex PCR was the method, and the copy in TCRdb shows in-frame clones only, minus some. This sample has about 130,000 clones, with 80% to 90% found just once. The sample consisted of PBMCs. These receptor sequences come from a woman in her 30s in good health and CMV-seropositive.

The chain couples TRBV7-9 to TRBJ2-5; perhaps TRBD1 as D (5 bases). The CDR3 runs to 13 residues. With 5 bases removed from V and 1 base from J, the gap between germline ends came to 8 bases. Germline V lookup: CDR1 SEHNR, CDR2 FQNEAQ (reference sequence). The CDR3 region has the DNA TGTGCCAGCAGCCTCAGGGTCCAAGAGACCCAGTACTTC. It codes for CASSLRVQETQYF.

This clone was seen only once. V gene TRBV10-3 combines with J gene TRBJ2-3; D gene unclear. Germline assignment: CDR1 ENHRY and CDR2 SYGVKD. The CDR3 extends over 11 amino acids. V lost 10 bases and J 4 bases, leaving 9 bases between the germline ends. This CDR3 reads CATSSPDTQYF. Written as DNA, the CDR3 is TGTGCCACCTCGAGCCCAGATACGCAGTATTTT.

This clone was observed once. V is TRBV7-8 and J is TRBJ2-6; D is possibly TRBD1 (7 bases). The V gene's germline CDR1 is SGHVS and CDR2 FQNEAQ. This CDR3 spans 20 amino acids. V lost 5 bases to trimming and J lost 0 bases, with 23 bases between them. The CDR3 region is CASSPRWGDSLLSGANVLTF. Written as DNA, the CDR3 is TGTGCCAGCAGCCCCCGATGGGGGGACAGTCTTCTCTCTGGGGCCAACGTCCTGACTTTC.

The chain carries TRBV2 and TRBJ2-1, with D possibly being TRBD2 (6 bases). This CDR3 spans 15 amino acids. V was trimmed by 6 bases and J by 4 bases, leaving 16 bases between them. The germline V gene has CDR1 SNHLY and CDR2 FYNNEI. The DNA of the CDR3 is TGTGCCAGCAGAGGCGGGGAGAACCTATACAATGAGCAGTTCTTC. Residues: CASRGGENLYNEQFF.

This sequence joins TRBV2 and TRBJ2-1; the match to TRBD2 covers 8 bases. The ends lost 6 bases at V and 9 bases at J; junction bases unmatched: 10. Per germline, CDR1 SNHLY and CDR2 FYNNEI. The CDR3 runs 14 residues. The CDR3 nucleotides are TGTGCCAGCAGGAGTGCGGGGGGTGGAGGTGAGCAGTTCTTC. Translation gives CASRSAGGGGEQFF. Full variable domain (remainder filled in from reference TRBV2 and TRBJ2-1): EPEVTQTPSHQVTQMGQEVILRCVPISNHLYFYWYRQILGQKVEFLVSFYNNEISEKSEIFDDQFSVERPDGSNFTLKIRSTKLEDSAMYFCASRSAGGGGEQFFGPGTRLTVL.

This chain joins TRBV5-1 and TRBJ1-3, with no clear D. Germline CDR1 SGHRS, CDR2 YFSETQ. V dropped 0 bases and J dropped 2 bases, with 9 bases sitting between them. This CDR3 contains 15 residues. The CDR3, as DNA: TGCGCCAGCAGCTTGGAGGGAGGTGCTGGAAACACCATATATTTT. Protein product: CASSLEGGAGNTIYF.